Below, one T cell receptor (beta chain) is given with its context. Its specificity is not known. The V end lost 4 bases, the J end lost 4 bases, and 17 bases lay between the germline ends. The length of the CDR3 is 15 residues. Germline CDR1 and CDR2: SGHNT and YYREEE (reference sequence). Using immunoSEQ multiplex PCR, the repertoire was profiled, and TCRdb retains in-frame clones only, with some absent. The data hold roughly 200,000 clones, with about nine tenths observed a single time. This record belongs to a study of T cell responses to AZD1222 COVID-19 vaccine. Findings and caveats of the study: An increase in Spike-specific TCR breadth and depth was observed after two AZD1222 doses. Repertoire sampling was restricted to post-peak T cell response timepoints. AZD1222 recipients seropositive at baseline numbered only six or seven.

The chain carries TRBV5-4 and TRBJ2-5; D is unresolved. The source material was peripheral blood, sampled 28 days after the second AZD1222 dose. The sequence came from an adult who received the AZD1222 COVID-19 vaccine. The CDR3 protein is CASSPVSGSRETQYF. CDR3 coding DNA: TGTGCCAGCAGCCCTGTTTCGGGTTCGCGAGAGACCCAGTACTTC.